Listed here is a single T cell receptor beta chain. Within its sample, this clonotype is large (0.1 to 1%). Its specific antigen is unknown. No base-level quality is on record; no much larger clone is a single base apart. Using a BD FACSAria II cell sorter, four subsets defined by PD-1 and/or TIGIT were sorted from live CD3+CD8+TCRalphabeta+ cells. Circulating CD8 T cells were sorted into four subsets by PD-1 and TIGIT expression to characterize their relevance to anti-PD-1 therapy response. For every sorted CD8 T-cell subset, sequencing covered both the TCR alpha and the TCR beta chains. Peripheral blood was collected before the first anti-PD-1 injection, after two injections and after four injections. Ficoll gradient centrifugation was used to isolate PBMCs right away. Until use, PBMCs were cryopreserved in liquid nitrogen in RPMI containing about 20% FCS and around 10% DMSO. After thawing, PBMCs were stained with a viability dye plus antibodies against CD3, CD8alpha, TCRalphabeta, PD-1 and TIGIT. The RNeasy Kit was used to extract total RNA, and all samples came in with a RIN above 7.

This sample was included in a study of circulating CD8 cells and anti-PD-1 response in melanoma (dated by TCRdb to about 2020). About the study as a whole: Nivolumab was given to patients intravenously at 3 mg/kg every 2 weeks. The melanoma cohort had around 13 patients, seven of whom got anti-PD-1 as first-line therapy, while the other six had previously had targeted therapy or immunotherapy. Patients with complete or partial responses were classified as responders, and patients with stable or progressive disease (RECIST v1.1) were classified as non-responders. The TCR repertoire analysis was performed on about eleven melanoma patients, comprising 7 non-responders and 4 responders. On on-treatment samples, PD-1 was detected using a biotinylated anti-human IgG4 antibody. What the work shows at the level of the full study, not this receptor alone: The DNEG repertoire had the highest diversity, the PD-1 and DPOS repertoires had similar and higher clonality, and the TIGIT repertoires had the lowest diversity. The authors pointed out that the cohort included both treatment-naive and previously treated patients, and that this mix could influence the results. Repertoires were mostly private between subsets, with fewer than 8% of TRB clonotypes shared at M1, and the greatest sharing occurred between DPOS and TIGIT. Because tumor material could not be accessed, tumor reactivity was instead assessed with peptide assays on expanded sorted subsets. Because of limited material, replicates were generally not included when the experiments were performed. The published TCR repertoire comparisons relied only on baseline and M1 samples from a small cohort that had few responders.

The reads were generated on a NextSeq 500. The QIAseq Immune Repertoire RNA Library Kit, Human TCR Panel was used to prepare TCR libraries from approximately 15 ng of total RNA. Sequencing of the TCR libraries was done on an Illumina NextSeq with a Mid Output V2 kit and asymmetric 261x41 paired-end reads. Every TCR library was diluted to 4 to 4.5 nM, then pooled, denatured and loaded at 0.8 to 1 pM. For the original study's pipeline: The QIAGEN GeneGlobe Data Analysis Center was used to process TCR FASTQ files, and downstream analysis was done in R 3.5.2. Clonality was calculated as one minus Shannon entropy normalized by the log of the number of unique productive sequences. Within each subset, Fisher exact tests at 5% FDR identified TRA or TRB clonotypes differing in abundance between baseline and M1. Differentially abundant clonotypes were categorized as emerging, expanding, contracting or non-expanding/contracting. Repertoire overlap between patients was measured with Morisita's overlap index. TCRdb reprocessing: public reads trimmed at Q25 with fastp, clones called with MiXCR, in-frame beta chains kept. Each record represents a unique CDR3 protein, reported with the most common genes and DNA among its rows. These V and J calls derive from TCRdb rather than the authors' analysis. Recorded for this sample are around 170 distinct CDR3 sequences; around 18% of them occurred a single time. The ten most abundant clones make up roughly 50% of the sample.

From cysteine to phenylalanine, the CDR3 is 14 amino acids long. The CDR3 DNA has 42 bases and is translated from base 1. Unmatched junction bases come to 7, with V trimmed by 3 bases and J by 10 bases. The material sequenced was CD8+ T cells from PBMCs, taken at baseline or after one month of anti-PD-1 therapy (not recorded which). The V and J genes are TRBV12-3 or TRBV12-4 and TRBJ2-1; TRBD2 lines up with 9 middle nucleotides. This sequence originates from a human donor with melanoma. Here the CDR3 is given as CASSFRRGGHEQFF. The DNA sequence is as follows: TGTGCCAGCAGTTTCCGGCGGGGGGGCCACGAGCAGTTCTTC.